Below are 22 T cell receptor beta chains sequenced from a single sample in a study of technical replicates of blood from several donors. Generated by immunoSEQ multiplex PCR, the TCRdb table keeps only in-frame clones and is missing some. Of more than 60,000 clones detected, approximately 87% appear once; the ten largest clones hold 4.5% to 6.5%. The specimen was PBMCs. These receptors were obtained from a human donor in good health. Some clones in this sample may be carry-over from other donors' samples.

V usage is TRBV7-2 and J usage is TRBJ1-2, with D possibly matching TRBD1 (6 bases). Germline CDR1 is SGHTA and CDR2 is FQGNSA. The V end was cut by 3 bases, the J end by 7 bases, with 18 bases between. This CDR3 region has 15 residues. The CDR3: CASSLLLRQVAGYTF. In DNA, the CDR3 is TGTGCCAGCAGCTTGTTACTCAGACAGGTTGCTGGCTACACCTTC.

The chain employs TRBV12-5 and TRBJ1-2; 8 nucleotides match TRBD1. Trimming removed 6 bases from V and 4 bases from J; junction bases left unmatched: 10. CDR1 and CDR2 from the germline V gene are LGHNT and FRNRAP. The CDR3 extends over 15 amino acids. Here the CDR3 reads CASGLQQGVVYGYTF. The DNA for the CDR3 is TGTGCTAGTGGACTACAACAGGGGGTCGTCTATGGCTACACCTTC.

The chain's CDR3 is CASSRGQINYGYTF. Here the CDR3 DNA reads TGTGCCAGCAGCAGGGGACAGATAAACTATGGCTACACCTTC. The chain joins TRBV2 to TRBJ1-2, with 7 bases aligning to TRBD1. The V segment lost 6 bases and the J segment 2 bases; nucleotides outside the gene matches: 6. The CDR3 loop spans 14 amino acids. Germline V gives CDR1 SNHLY, CDR2 FYNNEI.

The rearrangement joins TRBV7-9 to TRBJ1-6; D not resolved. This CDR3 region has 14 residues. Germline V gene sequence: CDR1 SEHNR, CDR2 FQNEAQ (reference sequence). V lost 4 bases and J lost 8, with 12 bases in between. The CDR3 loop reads CASSSPGSYSPLHF. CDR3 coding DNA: TGTGCCAGCAGCTCACCGGGATCATATTCACCCCTCCACTTT.

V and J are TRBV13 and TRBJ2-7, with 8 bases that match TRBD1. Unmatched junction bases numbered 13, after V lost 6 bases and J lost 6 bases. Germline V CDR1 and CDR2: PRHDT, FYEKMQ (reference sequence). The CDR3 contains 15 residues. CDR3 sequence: CASSRAGGALSEQYF. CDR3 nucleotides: TGTGCCAGCAGTCGAGCAGGGGGCGCCTTAAGCGAGCAGTACTTC.

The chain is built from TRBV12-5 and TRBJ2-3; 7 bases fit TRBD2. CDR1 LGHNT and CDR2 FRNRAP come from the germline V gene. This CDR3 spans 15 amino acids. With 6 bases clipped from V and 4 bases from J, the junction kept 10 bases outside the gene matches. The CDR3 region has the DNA TGTGCTAGTGGACCTCGGACTAGTGTTTCAGATACGCAGTATTTT. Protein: CASGPRTSVSDTQYF.

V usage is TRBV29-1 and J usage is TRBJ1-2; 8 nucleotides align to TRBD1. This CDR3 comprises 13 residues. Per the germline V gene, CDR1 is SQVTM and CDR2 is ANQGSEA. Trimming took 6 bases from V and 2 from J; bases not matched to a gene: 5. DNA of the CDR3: TGCAGCGTGAAAACAGGGGGGAACTATGGCTACACCTTC. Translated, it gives CSVKTGGNYGYTF.

As DNA, the CDR3 is TGTGCCAGCAGCCCGTTCGGTGCGGGAGGGCCAACCGGGGAGCTGTTTTTT. Protein product: CASSPFGAGGPTGELFF. The chain is built from TRBV7-6 and TRBJ2-2, with 9 positions matching TRBD2. Trimming took 5 bases from V and 5 from J; bases not matched to a gene: 12. CDR3 size: 17 residues. Germline values: CDR1 SGHVS, CDR2 FNYEAQ. Full variable domain (outside the CDR3, taken from reference TRBV7-6 and TRBJ2-2): GAGVSQSPRYKVTKRGQDVALRCDPISGHVSLYWYRQALGQGPEFLTYFNYEAQQDKSGLPNDRFSAERPEGSISTLTIQRTEQRDSAMYRCASSPFGAGGPTGELFFGEGSRLTVL.

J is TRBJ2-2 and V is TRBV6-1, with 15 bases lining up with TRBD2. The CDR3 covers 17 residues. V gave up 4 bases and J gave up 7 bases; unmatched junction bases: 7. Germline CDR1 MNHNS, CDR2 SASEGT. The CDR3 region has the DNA TGTGCCAGCAGTGGGACTAGCGGGGGGGCCGGTGGCGGGGAGCTGTTTTTT. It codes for CASSGTSGGAGGGELFF.

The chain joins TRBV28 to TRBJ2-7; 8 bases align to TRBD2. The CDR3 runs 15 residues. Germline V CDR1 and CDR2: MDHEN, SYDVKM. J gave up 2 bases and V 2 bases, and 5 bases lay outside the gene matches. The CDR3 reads CASSLGGGLTYEQYF. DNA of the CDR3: TGTGCCAGCAGTTTAGGCGGGGGGCTTACCTACGAGCAGTACTTC. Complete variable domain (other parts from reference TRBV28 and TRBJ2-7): DVKVTQSSRYLVKRTGEKVFLECVQDMDHENMFWYRQDPGLGLRLIYFSYDVKMKEKGDIPEGYSVSREKKERFSLILESASTNQTSMYLCASSLGGGLTYEQYFGPGTRLTVT.

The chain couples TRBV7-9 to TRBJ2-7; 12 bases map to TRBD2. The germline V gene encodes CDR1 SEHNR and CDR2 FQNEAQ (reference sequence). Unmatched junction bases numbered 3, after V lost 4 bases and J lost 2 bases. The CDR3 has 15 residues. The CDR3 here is CASSSSGRAAYEQYF. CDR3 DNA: TGTGCCAGCAGCTCTAGCGGGAGGGCCGCCTACGAGCAGTACTTC.

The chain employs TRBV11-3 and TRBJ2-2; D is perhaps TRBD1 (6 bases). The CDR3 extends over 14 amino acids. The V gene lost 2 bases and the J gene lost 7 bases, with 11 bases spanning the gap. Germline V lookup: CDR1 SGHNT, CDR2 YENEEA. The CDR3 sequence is CASSLSAGDGELFF. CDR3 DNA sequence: TGTGCCAGCAGCTTATCCGCAGGGGACGGGGAGCTGTTTTTT.

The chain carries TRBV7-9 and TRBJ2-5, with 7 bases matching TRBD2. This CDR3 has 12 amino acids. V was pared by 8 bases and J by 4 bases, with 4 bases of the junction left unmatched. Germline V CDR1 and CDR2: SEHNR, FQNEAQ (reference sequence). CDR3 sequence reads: CASGSGGETQYF. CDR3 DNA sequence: TGTGCCAGCGGGTCGGGAGGAGAGACCCAGTACTTC.

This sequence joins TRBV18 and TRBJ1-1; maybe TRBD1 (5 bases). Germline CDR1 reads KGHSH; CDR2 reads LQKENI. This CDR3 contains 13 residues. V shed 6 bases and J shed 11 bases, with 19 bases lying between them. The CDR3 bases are TGTGCCAGCTCCCGGGGGGAAAGGGGAATGGCTTTCTTT. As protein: CASSRGERGMAFF.

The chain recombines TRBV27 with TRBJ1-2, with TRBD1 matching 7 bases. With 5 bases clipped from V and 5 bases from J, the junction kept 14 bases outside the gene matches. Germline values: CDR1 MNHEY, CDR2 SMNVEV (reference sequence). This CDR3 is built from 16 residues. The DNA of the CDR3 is TGTGCCAGCAGTCCCCAATTCAACCGGGACAGATATGGCTACACCTTC. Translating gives CASSPQFNRDRYGYTF.

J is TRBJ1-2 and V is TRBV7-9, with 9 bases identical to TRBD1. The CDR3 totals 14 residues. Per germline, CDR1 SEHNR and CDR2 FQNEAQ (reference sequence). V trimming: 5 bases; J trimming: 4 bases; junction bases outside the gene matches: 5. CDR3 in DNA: TGTGCCAGCAGCCTTACAGGGGGCTTCTATGGCTACACCTTC. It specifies CASSLTGGFYGYTF.

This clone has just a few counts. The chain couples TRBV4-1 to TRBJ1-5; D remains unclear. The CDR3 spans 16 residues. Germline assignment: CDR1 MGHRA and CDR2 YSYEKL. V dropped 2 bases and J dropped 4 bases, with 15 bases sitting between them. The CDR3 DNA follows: TGCGCCAGCAGCCAAACCTATCCGGTGGTAAATCAGCCCCAGCATTTT. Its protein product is CASSQTYPVVNQPQHF.

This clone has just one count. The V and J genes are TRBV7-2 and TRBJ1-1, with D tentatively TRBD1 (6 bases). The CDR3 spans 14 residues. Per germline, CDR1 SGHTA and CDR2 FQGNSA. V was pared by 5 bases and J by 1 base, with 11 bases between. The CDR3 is CASSPRGGNTEAFF. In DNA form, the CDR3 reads TGTGCCAGCAGCCCCAGGGGCGGGAACACTGAAGCTTTCTTT. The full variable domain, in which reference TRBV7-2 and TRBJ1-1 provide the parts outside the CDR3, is GAGVSQSPSNKVTEKGKDVELRCDPISGHTALYWYRQSLGQGLEFLIYFQGNSAPDKSGLPSDRFSAERTGGSVSTLTIQRTQQEDSAVYLCASSPRGGNTEAFFGQGTRLTVV.

CDR3 nucleotides: TGTGCCTGGAGCCGGGGTGGGTCCTACGAGCAGTACTTC. This sequence encodes CAWSRGGSYEQYF. The rearrangement links TRBV30 to TRBJ2-7, with D perhaps TRBD2 (5 bases). Germline CDR1 reads GTSNPN; CDR2 reads SVGIG (reference sequence). With 3 bases removed from V and 1 base from J, the gap between germline ends came to 10 bases. This CDR3 has 13 amino acids.

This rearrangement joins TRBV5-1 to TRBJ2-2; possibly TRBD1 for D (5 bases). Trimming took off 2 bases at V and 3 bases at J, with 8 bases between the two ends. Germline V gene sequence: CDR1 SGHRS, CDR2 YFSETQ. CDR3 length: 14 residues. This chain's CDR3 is CASSFQGYTGELFF. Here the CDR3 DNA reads TGCGCCAGCAGCTTTCAGGGTTACACCGGGGAGCTGTTTTTT.

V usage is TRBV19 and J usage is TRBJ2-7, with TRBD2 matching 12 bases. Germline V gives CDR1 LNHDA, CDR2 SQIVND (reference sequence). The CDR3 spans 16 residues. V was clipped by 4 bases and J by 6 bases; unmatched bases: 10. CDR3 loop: CASSTFRLAGEGEQYF. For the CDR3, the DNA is TGTGCCAGTAGTACATTCCGACTAGCGGGAGAGGGCGAGCAGTACTTC.

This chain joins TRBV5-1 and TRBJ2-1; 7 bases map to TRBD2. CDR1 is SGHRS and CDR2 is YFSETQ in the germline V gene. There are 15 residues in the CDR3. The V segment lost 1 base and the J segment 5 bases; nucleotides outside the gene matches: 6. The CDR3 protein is CASSLFAGVNNEQFF. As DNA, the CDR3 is TGCGCCAGCAGCTTGTTTGCGGGAGTTAACAATGAGCAGTTCTTC.